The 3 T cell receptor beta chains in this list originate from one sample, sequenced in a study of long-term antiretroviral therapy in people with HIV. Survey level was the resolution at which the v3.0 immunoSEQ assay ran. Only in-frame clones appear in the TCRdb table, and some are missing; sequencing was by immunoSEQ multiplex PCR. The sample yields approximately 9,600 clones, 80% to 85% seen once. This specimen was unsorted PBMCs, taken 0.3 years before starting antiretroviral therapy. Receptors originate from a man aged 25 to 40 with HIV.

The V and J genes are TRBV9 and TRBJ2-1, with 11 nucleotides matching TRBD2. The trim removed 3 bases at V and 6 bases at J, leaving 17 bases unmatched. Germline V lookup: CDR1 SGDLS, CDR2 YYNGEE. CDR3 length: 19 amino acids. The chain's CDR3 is CASSESASGGPGDRNEQFF. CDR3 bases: TGTGCCAGCAGCGAGTCGGCTAGCGGGGGGCCAGGGGACCGCAATGAGCAGTTCTTC.

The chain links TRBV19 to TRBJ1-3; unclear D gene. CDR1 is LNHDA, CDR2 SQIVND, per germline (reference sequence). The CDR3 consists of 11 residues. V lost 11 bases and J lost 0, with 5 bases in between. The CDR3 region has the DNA TGTGCCGTTCGCTCTGGAAACACCATATATTTT. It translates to CAVRSGNTIYF.

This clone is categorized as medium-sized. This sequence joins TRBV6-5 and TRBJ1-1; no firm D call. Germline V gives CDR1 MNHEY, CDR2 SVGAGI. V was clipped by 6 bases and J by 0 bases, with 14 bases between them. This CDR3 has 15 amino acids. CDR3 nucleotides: TGTGCCAGCAGCCGCCGCGGCCAGATGAACACTGAAGCTTTCTTT. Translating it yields CASSRRGQMNTEAFF.